What follows is one T cell receptor beta chain and its context. No antigen is known for it. This CDR3 contains 15 residues. CDR1 is SGHTA, CDR2 FQGNSA, per germline. V lost 4 bases to trimming and J lost 4 bases; unmatched junction nucleotides: 8. The assay was immunoSEQ multiplex PCR, and TCRdb's table has in-frame clones only and misses some. The sample holds around 26,000 clones, 81% seen once. These data originate in a study of T cells in localized non-small cell lung cancer. Findings of the study overall: Peak T cell clonality was found in uninvolved adjacent lung, exceeding tumor. A denser population of T cells in blood accompanied longer overall survival. The study detected a median roughly 50 of the top 100 tumor clones in adjacent lung.

This clonotype originated in a man aged 40 to 75 with stage III squamous cell lung carcinoma. The chain has TRBV7-2 and TRBJ2-3, with 7 bases aligning to TRBD2. This specimen consisted of peripheral blood, obtained before any cancer treatment. The CDR3 reads CASSSRATSPDTQYF. In nucleotides, the CDR3 is TGTGCCAGCAGCTCCCGGGCGACTAGCCCAGATACGCAGTATTTT.